In this sample, the clone carrying this T cell receptor beta chain turned up a few times. The data originate from a study of early T cells in non-severe SARS-CoV-2 infection. A single record per CDR3 protein comes from TCRdb applying MiXCR to the 5' RACE reads. Among around 26,000 distinct CDR3 sequences listed, 4.8% were seen once. Trimming took off 1 base at V and 2 bases at J, with 9 bases between the two ends. The CDR3 has 15 residues. Germline values: CDR1 MNHNS, CDR2 SASEGT. This clonotype was obtained from an adult who was a healthcare worker with PCR-confirmed SARS-CoV-2 infection or an uninfected control (not recorded which). The J gene is TRBJ1-5, the V gene TRBV6-1, with TRBD1 as a possible D gene (5 bases). The sample consisted of whole blood. The CDR3 nucleotides are TGTGCCAGCAGTGAAGATCGAGGGGGCAATCAGCCCCAGCATTTT. Its translation is CASSEDRGGNQPQHF.